Below, 29 T cell receptor beta chains from the same sample are listed, as sequenced in a study of T cells in tuberculosis. After thawing and overnight rest, PBMC were stained with GMM-loaded CD1B tetramer, viability dye and anti-CD3 for sorting. C32 glucose monomycolate from Rhodococcus equi was loaded onto the CD1B tetramers. Sequencing was performed with immunoSEQ multiplex PCR; in TCRdb, only in-frame clones are kept and a portion is missing. The sample has about 88,000 clones; roughly 91% are singletons. The material sequenced was CD1b-GMM tetramer-negative cells sorted from PBMCs. The source of these receptors is an adult woman with latent tuberculosis.

This clone was observed a handful of times. The CDR3 DNA reads TGTGCCAGCGGGGCCTCAAGGGGAAACACCATATATTTT. Its protein is CASGASRGNTIYF. The rearrangement joins TRBV7-9 to TRBJ1-3; weak D call: TRBD1 (5 bases). The CDR3 has 13 residues. With 8 bases removed from V and 4 bases from J, the gap between germline ends came to 12 bases. CDR1 and CDR2 (germline): SEHNR, FQNEAQ (reference sequence).

J is TRBJ2-1 and V is TRBV4-1; a possible D gene is TRBD2 (7 bases). From germline, CDR1 is MGHRA and CDR2 YSYEKL. CDR3 length equals 13 residues. V lost 0 bases and J 15 bases, leaving 15 bases between the germline ends. The CDR3: CASSQDLGGPPFF. In nucleotides, the CDR3 is TGCGCCAGCAGCCAAGATCTGGGGGGGCCCCCGTTCTTC.

This chain's CDR3 is CASSLGVQPGGREYGYTF. The DNA of the CDR3 is TGTGCCAGCAGCTTAGGGGTACAGCCAGGGGGGAGAGAGTATGGCTACACCTTC. This chain uses TRBV7-6 with TRBJ1-2; TRBD1 agrees at 7 bases. The germline V gene encodes CDR1 SGHVS and CDR2 FNYEAQ. CDR3 length equals 18 residues. The J segment lost 5 bases and the V segment lost 1 base, leaving 16 bases of the junction unmatched.

This clone was seen more than once but under ten times. The chain is built from TRBV7-9 and TRBJ2-7; the D gene is possibly TRBD1 (5 bases). Germline-derived CDR1 and CDR2 are SEHNR and FQNEAQ (reference sequence). This CDR3 comprises 13 residues. V lost 2 bases and J 7 bases, leaving 12 bases between the germline ends. This chain's CDR3 is CASSLSGLGEQYF. CDR3 nucleotides: TGTGCCAGCAGCTTATCAGGGTTGGGGGAGCAGTACTTC.

The chain joins TRBV30 to TRBJ1-3; D is perhaps TRBD1 (5 bases). CDR1 GTSNPN and CDR2 SVGIG come from the germline V gene (reference sequence). This CDR3 region has 17 residues. V lost 3 bases and J lost 4, with 22 bases in between. The CDR3 DNA sequence: TGTGCCTGGAGGCCCACGGGGGAGGGGAAGCAAGGAAACACCATATATTTT. It specifies CAWRPTGEGKQGNTIYF. Full variable domain (rest looked up from reference TRBV30 and TRBJ1-3): SQTIHQWPATLVQPVGSPLSLECTVEGTSNPNLYWYRQAAGRGLQLLFYSVGIGQISSEVPQNLSASRPQDRQFILSSKKLLLSDSGFYLCAWRPTGEGKQGNTIYFGEGSWLTVV.

The chain employs TRBV11-3 and TRBJ2-5, with 16 bases that match TRBD2. The V gene end was trimmed by 3 bases and the J gene end by 4 bases; junction bases not matched to a gene: 2. This CDR3 contains 16 residues. The germline V gene encodes CDR1 SGHNT and CDR2 YENEEA. CDR3 sequence (DNA): TGTGCCAGCAGCTTCGGGACTAGCGGGGGGGCAGAGACCCAGTACTTC. It codes for CASSFGTSGGAETQYF.

V is TRBV27 and J is TRBJ1-5, with D tentatively TRBD1 (5 bases). CDR3 length: 15 amino acids. CDR1 is MNHEY, CDR2 SMNVEV, per germline (reference sequence). The ends were cut back, 4 bases at V and 1 base at J, with 11 bases in the middle. The CDR3 protein is CASSYRGDSNQPQHF. CDR3 nucleotides: TGTGCCAGCAGTTACCGGGGGGACAGCAATCAGCCCCAGCATTTT.

V gene TRBV2 combines with J gene TRBJ1-2; D is possibly TRBD1 (6 bases). Germline lookup yields CDR1 SNHLY and CDR2 FYNNEI. Trimming cost V 6 bases and J 4 bases, with 15 bases left between them. The CDR3 extends over 14 amino acids. The CDR3 protein is CASSQRDNTYGYTF. The CDR3 DNA sequence: TGTGCCAGCAGCCAACGGGACAATACCTATGGCTACACCTTC.

This chain joins TRBV9 and TRBJ1-3; D unresolved. This CDR3 spans 17 amino acids. CDR1 is SGDLS and CDR2 is YYNGEE in the germline V gene. Trimming took 0 bases from V and 0 from J, leaving 13 bases between them. The DNA of the CDR3 is TGTGCCAGCAGCGTAGCTAGTGGAGCCCTCTCTGGAAACACCATATATTTT. Encoded protein: CASSVASGALSGNTIYF.

J is TRBJ1-2 and V is TRBV29-1, with D possibly matching TRBD1 (5 bases). V lost 5 bases, J lost 1 base, and 14 bases lay in between. Germline CDR1 SQVTM, CDR2 ANQGSEA. The CDR3 length is 14 residues. CDR3 sequence: CSVRMGGYNYGYTF. Here the CDR3 DNA reads TGCAGCGTTCGGATGGGGGGATATAACTATGGCTACACCTTC.

The chain uses TRBV2 and TRBJ2-6; D remains ambiguous. V gave up 3 bases and J gave up 1 base, with 4 bases separating them. Per the germline V gene, CDR1 is SNHLY and CDR2 is FYNNEI. CDR3 length: 14 amino acids. The CDR3 loop reads CASSDPSGANVLTF. CDR3 DNA: TGTGCCAGCAGTGACCCGTCTGGGGCCAACGTCCTGACTTTC.

V gene TRBV2 combines with J gene TRBJ2-7; TRBD1 aligns across 7 bases. V lost 5 bases, J lost 5 bases, and 15 bases stayed unmatched. This CDR3 contains 16 residues. CDR1 is SNHLY, CDR2 FYNNEI, per germline. DNA for the CDR3: TGTGCCAGCAGTCAATACCAGGAGACAGGGAGCAACGAGCAGTACGTC. It encodes CASSQYQETGSNEQYV.

The chain recombines TRBV7-9 with TRBJ2-7; D is possibly TRBD1 (5 bases). Trimming left V 4 bases short and J 3 bases short, with 10 bases between. The CDR3 is made up of 13 amino acids. The germline gives CDR1 SEHNR, CDR2 FQNEAQ (reference sequence). The CDR3 region has the DNA TGTGCCAGCAGCTCAAAAACAGGCTACGAGCAGTACTTC. This translates into CASSSKTGYEQYF. Supplemented by reference TRBV7-9 and TRBJ2-7, the full variable domain reads DTGVSQNPRHKITKRGQNVTFRCDPISEHNRLYWYRQTLGQGPEFLTYFQNEAQLEKSRLLSDRFSAERPKGSFSTLEIQRTEQGDSAMYLCASSSKTGYEQYFGPGTRLTVT.

V usage is TRBV2 and J usage is TRBJ2-3; TRBD1 matches at 7 bases. The CDR3 is 13 amino acids. V shed 4 bases and J 4 bases; nucleotides not matched to a gene: 2. CDR1 is SNHLY and CDR2 is FYNNEI in the germline V gene. For the CDR3, the DNA is TGTGCCAGCAGTGGACAGGGCCCAGATACGCAGTATTTT. Translated: CASSGQGPDTQYF.

The rearrangement uses TRBV9 and TRBJ2-3; TRBD2 matches 10 bases. Unmatched junction bases numbered 3, after V lost 0 bases and J lost 2 bases. Germline assignment: CDR1 SGDLS and CDR2 YYNGEE. This CDR3 region has 16 residues. CDR3 protein: CASSVEGLAFTDTQYF. The CDR3 bases are TGTGCCAGCAGCGTAGAGGGACTAGCGTTCACAGATACGCAGTATTTT.

V gene TRBV27 combines with J gene TRBJ1-2; 7 nucleotides line up with TRBD1. With V trimmed by 8 bases and J by 8 bases, 20 bases remained unmatched. CDR1 and CDR2 from the germline V gene are MNHEY and SMNVEV (reference sequence). This CDR3 region has 16 residues. The CDR3 here is CASFPYSQGGTEGYTF. Here the CDR3 DNA reads TGTGCCAGCTTCCCTTATTCACAAGGCGGGACAGAAGGCTACACCTTC.

V usage is TRBV5-3 and J usage is TRBJ1-1; 7 bases fit TRBD1. TRBV5-3 has ORF status, its function being uncertain. Germline trimming cut 8 bases from V and 0 bases from J; bases unmatched to any gene: 13. The CDR3 contains 16 residues. This chain's CDR3 is CASINRGLTVNTEAFF. As DNA, the CDR3 is TGTGCCAGCATCAACAGGGGCCTAACGGTGAACACTGAAGCTTTCTTT.

The chain couples TRBV15 to TRBJ2-2; no clear D gene. V was trimmed by 2 bases and J by 5 bases, leaving 9 bases between them. This CDR3 region has 14 residues. The germline gives CDR1 LNHNV, CDR2 YYDKDF (reference sequence). Here the CDR3 reads CATSRPTRTGELFF. In nucleotides, the CDR3 is TGTGCCACCAGCAGACCTACCCGAACCGGGGAGCTGTTTTTT.

The chain joins TRBV19 to TRBJ1-2, with D perhaps matching TRBD1 (5 bases). The CDR3 spans 13 residues. CDR1 and CDR2 (germline): LNHDA, SQIVND (reference sequence). V was cut by 3 bases and J by 5 bases, with 10 bases left in between. CDR3 residues: CASSIDRNYGYTF. CDR3 coding DNA: TGTGCCAGTAGTATCGACAGAAATTATGGCTACACCTTC.

CDR3 sequence: CASSQTGRGVTDTQYF. The CDR3, as DNA: TGTGCCAGCAGCCAGACGGGGCGGGGGGTGACAGATACGCAGTATTTT. J is TRBJ2-3 and V is TRBV9, with 8 bases that match TRBD2. J gave up 3 bases and V 4 bases, and 10 bases lay outside the gene matches. The CDR3 has 16 residues. In germline, CDR1 is SGDLS, CDR2 YYNGEE.

The chain recombines TRBV6-1 with TRBJ2-7; 11 bases align to TRBD1. Trimming cost V 2 bases and J 6 bases; bases outside gene matches: 12. Germline loops: CDR1 MNHNS, CDR2 SASEGT. The CDR3 is 17 amino acids. CDR3 sequence (DNA): TGTGCCAGCAGTGAACTGGCTGCTTGGACAGGGGGCCGCGAGCAGTACTTC. This codes for CASSELAAWTGGREQYF.

The rearrangement links TRBV5-6 to TRBJ2-7; D perhaps matches TRBD2 (6 bases). V shed 4 bases and J shed 6 bases, with 23 bases lying between them. Germline CDR1 and CDR2: SGHDT and YYEEEE. The CDR3 contains 16 residues. The CDR3 DNA reads TGTGCCAGCAGCGCCGGGTGGAGTAGCGGACCCGGCGAGCAGTACTTC. This translates into CASSAGWSSGPGEQYF.

V usage is TRBV7-9 and J usage is TRBJ2-5; D might be TRBD2 (5 bases). Germline CDR1 is SEHNR and CDR2 is FQNEAQ (reference sequence). This CDR3 has 14 amino acids. V lost 5 bases and J 2 bases, leaving 12 bases between the germline ends. In DNA, the CDR3 is TGTGCCAGCAGCCCCCGGGAATATCAAGAGACCCAGTACTTC. Its translation is CASSPREYQETQYF.

CDR3 coding DNA: TGTGCCAGCAGCCTAGCAAAGGGGCCCTCCTACGAGCAGTACGTC. Translating it yields CASSLAKGPSYEQYV. The chain carries TRBV11-2 and TRBJ2-7, with D possibly being TRBD1 or TRBD2 (5 bases each). CDR1 and CDR2 (germline): SGHAT, FQNNGV. The CDR3 runs to 15 residues. V was trimmed by 5 bases and J by 0 bases, leaving 14 bases between them.

This sequence joins TRBV27 and TRBJ2-7, with a possible D match to TRBD1 (5 bases). With 5 bases removed from V and 4 bases from J, the gap between germline ends came to 12 bases. The CDR3 loop spans 13 amino acids. The germline V gene encodes CDR1 MNHEY and CDR2 SMNVEV (reference sequence). In DNA, the CDR3 is TGTGCCAGCAGTCTAAATCAGGGATACGAGCAGTACGTC. Translating gives CASSLNQGYEQYV.

V gene TRBV6-5 combines with J gene TRBJ1-2, with D possibly being TRBD1 (5 bases). Trimming shortened V by 6 bases and J by 0 bases, and 14 bases separated the two germline ends. Germline CDR1 reads MNHEY; CDR2 reads SVGAGI. This CDR3 comprises 15 residues. CDR3 sequence (DNA): TGTGCCAGCAGCTACCAACGGGGGGCTAACTATGGCTACACCTTC. This encodes CASSYQRGANYGYTF.

The chain links TRBV27 to TRBJ2-3, with TRBD2 matching over 12 bases. Per the germline V gene, CDR1 is MNHEY and CDR2 is SMNVEV (reference sequence). The CDR3 sequence is 15 residues long. V shed 7 bases and J 5 bases; nucleotides not matched to a gene: 7. The CDR3 DNA reads as TGTGCCAGCAAAAGACTAGCGGGGGACGGAGATACGCAGTATTTT. Translation: CASKRLAGDGDTQYF.

This clone was observed once. The V and J genes are TRBV5-1 and TRBJ1-3, with 7 bases identical to TRBD1. This CDR3 has 14 residues. Germline V CDR1 and CDR2: SGHRS, YFSETQ. J was trimmed by 4 bases and V by 4 bases; bases with no gene match: 5. The CDR3 DNA is TGCGCCAGCAGCCCGGGGACAGCCGGAAACACCATATATTTT. This sequence encodes CASSPGTAGNTIYF.

The chain couples TRBV5-4 to TRBJ2-3, with TRBD2 identical over 11 bases. CDR3 size: 16 residues. Germline-derived CDR1 and CDR2 are SGHNT and YYREEE (reference sequence). Germline trimming cut 0 bases from V and 0 bases from J; bases unmatched to any gene: 0. The CDR3 region is CASSLGLAGSTDTQYF. The CDR3 DNA sequence: TGTGCCAGCAGCTTGGGACTAGCGGGGAGCACAGATACGCAGTATTTT.